This paragraph reports one T cell receptor (beta chain). This sample also contains other DNA sequences that code for the same CDR3. These data belong to a study of T cell changes during pregnancy in multiple sclerosis. Per the germline V gene, CDR1 is MNHEY and CDR2 is SVGAGI. The CDR3 has 13 residues. V was clipped by 8 bases and J by 4 bases; unmatched bases: 6. Profiling relied on immunoSEQ multiplex PCR, and the TCRdb table lists in-frame clones only, not all of them. The sample holds under 30,000 clones, 90% seen once. The source of this sequence is a female donor in good health, enrolled as a control in a pregnancy study. The sequencing here drew on CD8+ T cells from peripheral blood mononuclear cells, taken in the third trimester of pregnancy. The chain links TRBV6-5 to TRBJ1-1; 8 bases are a match to TRBD1. The CDR3 loop is CASYQGAITEAFF. The CDR3 DNA follows: TGTGCCAGCTACCAGGGGGCCATCACTGAAGCTTTCTTT.